The clone carrying this T cell receptor beta chain was detected only once. V was pared by 4 bases and J by 14 bases, with 9 bases of the junction left unmatched. CDR3 length equals 13 residues. Germline values: CDR1 LGHNA, CDR2 YSLEER. The table came from immunoSEQ multiplex PCR; TCRdb's copy has only in-frame clones and leaves some out. The data show around 62,000 clones, with 84% seen just once and around 4.5% held by the top ten. These data originate in a study of OX40 agonist ivuxolimab in advanced cancers. Study-level background: As their treatment, patients were administered ivuxolimab, an agonistic anti-OX40 (CD134) antibody. Patients in dose escalation had liver, melanoma, kidney or head and neck cancers.

The investigators sampled blood at baseline, at cycle 4 day 1, and at cycle 7 day 1. The J gene is TRBJ2-4, the V gene TRBV4-3; 9 positions agree with TRBD1. The sample consisted of CD4+ or CD8+ T cells sorted from blood, taken in a trial of the OX40 agonist ivuxolimab. The clonotype was recovered from an adult with an advanced solid tumor such as melanoma, head and neck, liver or kidney cancer. The CDR3 loop reads CASSRTRGTGKYF. Written as DNA, the CDR3 is TGCGCCAGCAGCCGCACTAGGGGGACAGGGAAGTACTTC.